This entry is about one T cell receptor beta chain. In the study's own analysis: The authors estimated nucleated cell counts from reference gene primer amplification. Data came from immunoSEQ multiplex PCR; TCRdb stores just in-frame clones and leaves some out. For V, J and clone size, that table is used; D and trimming come from the DNA. The sample gives tens of thousands of clones, about 91% of which show up once; 6% to 7.5% is in the top ten. This specimen comes from a study of blood T cell repertoires in COVID-19. The germline V gene encodes CDR1 SGDLS and CDR2 YYNGEE. Trimming took 3 bases from V and 1 from J, leaving 7 bases between them. The CDR3 is 13 amino acids.

Sequenced material: peripheral blood. This receptor was taken from a woman aged 80 or over with acute or convalescent COVID-19. V and J are TRBV9 and TRBJ1-1; D might be TRBD1 (5 bases). CDR3 nucleotide sequence: TGTGCCAGCAGCGCCGGGGGGAACACTGAAGCTTTCTTT. As protein: CASSAGGNTEAFF.